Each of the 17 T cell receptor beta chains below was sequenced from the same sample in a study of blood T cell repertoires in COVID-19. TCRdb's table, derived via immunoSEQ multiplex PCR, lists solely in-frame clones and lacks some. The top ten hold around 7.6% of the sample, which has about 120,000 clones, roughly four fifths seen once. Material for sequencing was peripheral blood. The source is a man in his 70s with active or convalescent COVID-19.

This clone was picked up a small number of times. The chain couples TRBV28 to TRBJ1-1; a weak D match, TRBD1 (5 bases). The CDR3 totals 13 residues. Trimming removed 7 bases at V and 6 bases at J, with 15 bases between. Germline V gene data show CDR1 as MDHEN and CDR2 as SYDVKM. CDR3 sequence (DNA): TGTGCCAGCACCCCGCCAGGGTACTCTGAAGCTTTCTTT. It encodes CASTPPGYSEAFF.

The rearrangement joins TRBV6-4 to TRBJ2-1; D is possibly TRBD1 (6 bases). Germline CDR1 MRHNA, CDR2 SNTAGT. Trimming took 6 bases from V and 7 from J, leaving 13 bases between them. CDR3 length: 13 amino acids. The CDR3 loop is CASSNEQGNEQFF. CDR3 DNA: TGTGCCAGCAGCAACGAACAGGGAAATGAGCAGTTCTTC.

As DNA, the CDR3 is TGTGCCAGCAGTGAAGTGAGCCTGAGGTCCTATAATTCACCCCTCCACTTT. As protein: CASSEVSLRSYNSPLHF. The V gene is TRBV2, the J gene TRBJ1-6; D is ambiguous. Per the germline V gene, CDR1 is SNHLY and CDR2 is FYNNEI. This CDR3 spans 17 amino acids. Trimming shortened V by 1 base and J by 1 base, and 11 bases separated the two germline ends.

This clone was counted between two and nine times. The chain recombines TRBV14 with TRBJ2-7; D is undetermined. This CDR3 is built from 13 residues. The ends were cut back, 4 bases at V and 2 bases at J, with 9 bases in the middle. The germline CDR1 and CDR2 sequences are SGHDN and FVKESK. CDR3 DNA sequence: TGTGCCAGCAGCCCTGACATGACCTACGAGCAGTACTTC. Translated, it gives CASSPDMTYEQYF.

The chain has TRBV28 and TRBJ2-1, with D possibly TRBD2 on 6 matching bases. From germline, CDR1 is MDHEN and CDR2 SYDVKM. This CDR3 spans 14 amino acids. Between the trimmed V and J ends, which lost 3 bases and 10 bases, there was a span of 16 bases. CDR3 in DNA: TGTGCCAGCAGTTTCATGGGTGGGGCGGGGGAGCAGTTCTTC. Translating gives CASSFMGGAGEQFF. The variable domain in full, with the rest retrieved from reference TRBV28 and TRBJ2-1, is DVKVTQSSRYLVKRTGEKVFLECVQDMDHENMFWYRQDPGLGLRLIYFSYDVKMKEKGDIPEGYSVSREKKERFSLILESASTNQTSMYLCASSFMGGAGEQFFGPGTRLTVL.

CDR3 nucleotides: TGTGCCAGTAGTCGACAGGGGGTCACCTACGAGCAGTACTTC. It encodes CASSRQGVTYEQYF. The chain recombines TRBV19 with TRBJ2-7; 9 nucleotides match TRBD1. V was clipped by 5 bases and J by 2 bases; unmatched bases: 4. CDR1 and CDR2 from the germline V gene are LNHDA and SQIVND (reference sequence). The CDR3 is made up of 14 amino acids. Full variable domain (missing parts from reference TRBV19 and TRBJ2-7): DGGITQSPKYLFRKEGQNVTLSCEQNLNHDAMYWYRQDPGQGLRLIYYSQIVNDFQKGDIAEGYSVSREKKESFPLTVTSAQKNPTAFYLCASSRQGVTYEQYFGPGTRLTVT.

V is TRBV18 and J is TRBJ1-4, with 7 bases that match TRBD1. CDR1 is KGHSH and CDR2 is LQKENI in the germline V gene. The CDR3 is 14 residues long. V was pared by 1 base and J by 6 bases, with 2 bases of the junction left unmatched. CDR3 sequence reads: CASSPQGADEKLFF. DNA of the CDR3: TGTGCCAGCTCACCACAGGGGGCGGATGAAAAACTGTTTTTT.

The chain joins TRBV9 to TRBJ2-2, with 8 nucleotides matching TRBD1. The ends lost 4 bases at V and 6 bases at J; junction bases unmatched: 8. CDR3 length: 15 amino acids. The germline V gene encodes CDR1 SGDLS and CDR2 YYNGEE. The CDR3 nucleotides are TGTGCCAGCAGCCCTCGGACAGGGACGGCCGGGGAGCTGTTTTTT. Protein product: CASSPRTGTAGELFF.

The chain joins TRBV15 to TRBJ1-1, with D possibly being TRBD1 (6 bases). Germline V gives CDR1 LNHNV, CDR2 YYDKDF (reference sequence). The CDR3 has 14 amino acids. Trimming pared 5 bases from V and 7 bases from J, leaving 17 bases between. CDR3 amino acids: CATSVPGGGLEAFF. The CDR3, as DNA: TGTGCCACCAGCGTCCCGGGGGGGGGCCTTGAAGCTTTCTTT.

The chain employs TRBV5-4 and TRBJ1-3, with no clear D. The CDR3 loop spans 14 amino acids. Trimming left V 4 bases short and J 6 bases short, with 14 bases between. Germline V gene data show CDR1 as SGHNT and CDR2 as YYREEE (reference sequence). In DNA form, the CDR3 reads TGTGCCAGCAGCCTTGACGGAGTCACAAACACCATATATTTT. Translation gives CASSLDGVTNTIYF.

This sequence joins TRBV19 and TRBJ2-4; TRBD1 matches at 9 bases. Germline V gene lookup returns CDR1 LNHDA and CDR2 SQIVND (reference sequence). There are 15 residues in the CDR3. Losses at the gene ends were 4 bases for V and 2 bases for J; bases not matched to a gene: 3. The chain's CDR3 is CASSNRGLPKNIQYF. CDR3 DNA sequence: TGTGCCAGTAGTAACAGGGGGCTACCCAAAAACATTCAGTACTTC.

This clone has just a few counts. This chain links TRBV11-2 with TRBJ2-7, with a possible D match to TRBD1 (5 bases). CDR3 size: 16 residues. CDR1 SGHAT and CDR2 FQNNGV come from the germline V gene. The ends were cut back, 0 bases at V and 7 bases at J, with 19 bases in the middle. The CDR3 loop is CASSLDSTGLPTEQYF. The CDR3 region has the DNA TGTGCCAGCAGCTTAGATTCAACAGGTTTACCTACAGAGCAGTACTTC.

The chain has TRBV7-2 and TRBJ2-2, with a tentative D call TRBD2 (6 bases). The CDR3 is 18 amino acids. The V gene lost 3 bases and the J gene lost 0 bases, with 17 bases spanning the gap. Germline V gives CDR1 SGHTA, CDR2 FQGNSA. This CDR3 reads CASSFFGGGGSNTGELFF. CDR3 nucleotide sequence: TGTGCCAGCAGCTTTTTTGGTGGTGGGGGGTCGAACACCGGGGAGCTGTTTTTT. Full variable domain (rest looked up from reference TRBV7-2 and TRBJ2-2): GAGVSQSPSNKVTEKGKDVELRCDPISGHTALYWYRQSLGQGLEFLIYFQGNSAPDKSGLPSDRFSAERTGGSVSTLTIQRTQQEDSAVYLCASSFFGGGGSNTGELFFGEGSRLTVL.

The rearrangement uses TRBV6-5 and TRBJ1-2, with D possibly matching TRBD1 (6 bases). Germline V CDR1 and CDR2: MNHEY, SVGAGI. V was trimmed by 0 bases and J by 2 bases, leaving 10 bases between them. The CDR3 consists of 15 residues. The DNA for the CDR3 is TGTGCCAGCAGTTACTCGGAGGGGGGGAACTATGGCTACACCTTC. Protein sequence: CASSYSEGGNYGYTF.

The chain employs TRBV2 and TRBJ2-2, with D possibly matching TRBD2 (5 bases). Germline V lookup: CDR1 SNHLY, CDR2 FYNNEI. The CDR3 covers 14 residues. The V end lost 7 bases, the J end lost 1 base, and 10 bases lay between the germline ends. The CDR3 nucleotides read TGTGCCAGCAATGGACTCCGGAACACCGGGGAGCTGTTTTTT. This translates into CASNGLRNTGELFF.

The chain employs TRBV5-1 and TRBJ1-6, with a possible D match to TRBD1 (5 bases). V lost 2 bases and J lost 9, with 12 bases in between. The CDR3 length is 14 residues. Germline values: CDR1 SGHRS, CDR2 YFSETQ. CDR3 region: CASSFAGKGSPLHF. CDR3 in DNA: TGCGCCAGCAGCTTCGCAGGGAAAGGTTCACCCCTCCACTTT.

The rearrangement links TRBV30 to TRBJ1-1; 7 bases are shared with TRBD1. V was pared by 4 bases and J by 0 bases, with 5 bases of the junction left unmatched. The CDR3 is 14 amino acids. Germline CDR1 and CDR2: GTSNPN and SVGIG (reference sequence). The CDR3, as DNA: TGTGCCTGGAACAGGGGCTCCATGAACACTGAAGCTTTCTTT. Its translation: CAWNRGSMNTEAFF.